The rows below give T cell receptor beta chains drawn from one sample of a study of technical replicates of blood from a few donors. Some clones are missing from TCRdb's copy, which holds only in-frame ones; the method was immunoSEQ multiplex PCR. The sample lists roughly 70,000 clones; nearly 98% were seen once. The sequencing input was T cells isolated from PBMCs. Source of these receptors: a human donor in good health. The CDR3 runs from the conserved cysteine through the conserved F or W.

length	V	J	CDR3
14	TRBV15	TRBJ1-1	CATSSPQGYTEAFF
13	TRBV6-5	TRBJ2-4	CASSYGPGNIQYF
12	TRBV29-1	TRBJ1-2	CSVETGEYGYTF
16	TRBV19	TRBJ1-1	CASSFGQRRMNTEAFF
18	TRBV19	TRBJ1-5	CASSIRDRGIWANQPQHF
15	TRBV18	TRBJ2-7	CASSPTEVSGYEQYF
15	TRBV7-2	TRBJ2-7	CASSLVAGVRDEQYF
14	TRBV27	TRBJ2-7	CASSGGQGAYEQYF
15	TRBV6-5	TRBJ1-4	CASSYSGTGVEKLFF
13	TRBV4-2	TRBJ1-5	CASSQDRGWPQHF
15	TRBV5-8	TRBJ2-1	CASRGGQVTVNEQFF
17	TRBV10-3	TRBJ2-2	CAISQGRGDGVTGELFF
15	TRBV19	TRBJ1-1	CASSTSPIADTEAFF